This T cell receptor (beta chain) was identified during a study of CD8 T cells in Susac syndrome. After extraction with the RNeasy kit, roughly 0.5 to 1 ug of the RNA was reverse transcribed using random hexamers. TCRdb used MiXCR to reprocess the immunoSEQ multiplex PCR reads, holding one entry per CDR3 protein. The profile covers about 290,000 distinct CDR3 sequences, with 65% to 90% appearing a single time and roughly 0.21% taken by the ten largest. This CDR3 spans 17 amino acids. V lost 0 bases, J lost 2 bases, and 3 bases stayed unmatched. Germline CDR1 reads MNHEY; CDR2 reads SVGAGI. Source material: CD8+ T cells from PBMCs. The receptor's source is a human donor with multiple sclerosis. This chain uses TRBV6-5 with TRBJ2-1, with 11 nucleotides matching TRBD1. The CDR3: CASSYSRTGGPYNEQFF. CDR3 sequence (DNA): TGTGCCAGCAGTTACTCGCGGACAGGGGGCCCCTACAATGAGCAGTTCTTC.